These T cell receptor beta chains were read from a single sample in a study of Ad26.COV2.S vaccination and SARS-CoV-2 variants. Sequencing used immunoSEQ multiplex PCR; TCRdb keeps in-frame clones, though not all of them. The repertoire has 440,000 or so clones, about nine tenths of them found once; the top ten carry under 2%. The sample in question was peripheral blood, obtained in a trial of Ad26.COV2.S vaccine versus placebo. The receptors stem from a person between 18 and 65 years old who received the Ad26.COV2.S COVID-19 vaccine or a placebo. CDR3s include the opening cysteine and the closing phenylalanine or tryptophan. Fields, in order: CDR3 DNA, CDR3 protein, J gene, clone size, D gene, V gene. The D gene is left open where the match is weak. Size is omitted from some rows. Given values are once, few, many or a class for expanded clones.

TGTGCCAGTAGTGCTTTTGGGACGCCGAACACCGGGGAGCTGTTTTTT | CASSAFGTPNTGELFF | TRBJ2-2 | NA | NA | TRBV19
TGTGCCACCAGCAGGGACAGGGGATTACAGCCCCAGCATTTT | CATSRDRGLQPQHF | TRBJ1-5 | NA | TRBD1 | TRBV15
TGTGCCAGCTCACCCCCGGCCACCCCCTACGAGCAGTACTTC | CASSPPATPYEQYF | TRBJ2-7 | NA | NA | TRBV18
TGTGCCAGCTCCCACGGAGGCAGGGGAGGTGAGGAGCAGTACTTC | CASSHGGRGGEEQYF | TRBJ2-7 | NA | NA | TRBV18
TGTGCCAGCAGTTATAACGGTAACACCGGGGAGCTGTTTTTT | CASSYNGNTGELFF | TRBJ2-2 | NA | NA | TRBV6-5
TGCGCCAGCAAGGAGCGGGGAAACGCCCCCTACAATGAGCAGTTCTTC | CASKERGNAPYNEQFF | TRBJ2-1 | NA | TRBD2 | TRBV10-1
TGTGCCAGTAGTACATCCCGACGGAGCAATCAGCCCCAGCATTTT | CASSTSRRSNQPQHF | TRBJ1-5 | once | NA | TRBV19
TGTGCCACCAGCAGAGATCAGTTAGGTAGCTACGGCTACACCTTC | CATSRDQLGSYGYTF | TRBJ1-2 | once | NA | TRBV15
TGTGCCAGCAATTATTCACCCCTCCACTTT | CASNYSPLHF | TRBJ1-6 | NA | NA | TRBV6-5
TGTGCCAGTAGTAGGTCTGGGAATCAGCCCCAGCATTTT | CASSRSGNQPQHF | TRBJ1-5 | NA | NA | TRBV19
TGTGCCAGCAGCCAAGTTGAGAGAACTGAAGCTTTCTTT | CASSQVERTEAFF | TRBJ1-1 | NA | NA | TRBV3-1/TRBV3-2
TGTGCCAGTAGTGGGAAGGGAGGAGTGAAGGCCAAAAACATTCAGTACTTC | CASSGKGGVKAKNIQYF | TRBJ2-4 | NA | NA | TRBV19
TGTGCCAGCAGTTCGGTAAATGAAAAACTGTTTTTT | CASSSVNEKLFF | TRBJ1-4 | NA | NA | TRBV6-2/TRBV6-3
TGTGCCAGCAGTTCGAATAGCAATCAGCCCCAGCATTTT | CASSSNSNQPQHF | TRBJ1-5 | once | NA | TRBV27
TGCGCCAGCAGCCAAGACAGGGTTCAGGACACTGAAGCTTTCTTT | CASSQDRVQDTEAFF | TRBJ1-1 | NA | NA | TRBV4-3
TGTGCCAGCTCCCCGTCCAGCCCCGGATTGACAGATACGCAGTATTTT | CASSPSSPGLTDTQYF | TRBJ2-3 | NA | NA | TRBV18
TGTGCCAGCAGAACCCCCGGGGGGAGCTCCTACGAGCAGTACTTC | CASRTPGGSSYEQYF | TRBJ2-7 | NA | TRBD2 | TRBV27
TGTGCCAGCAGTTACTCGATACCACCTGCAGATACGCAGTATTTT | CASSYSIPPADTQYF | TRBJ2-3 | NA | NA | TRBV6-5
TGTGCCAGTAACCCCGGGACTAGCGGGGGGGTTGGCGGGGAGCTGTTTTTT | CASNPGTSGGVGGELFF | TRBJ2-2 | NA | TRBD2 | TRBV19
TGCAGCGTTAGGAGACAGGGCCAAGAGACCCAGTACTTC | CSVRRQGQETQYF | TRBJ2-5 | NA | TRBD1 | TRBV29-1
TGTGCCAGCAGCCTCCCCAGCGGGGGGGCCCGTGAGACCCAGTACTTC | CASSLPSGGARETQYF | TRBJ2-5 | NA | TRBD2 | TRBV7-2
TGTGCCAGCAGTTCGACAGGAACGGATGGCTACACCTTC | CASSSTGTDGYTF | TRBJ1-2 | NA | NA | TRBV27
TGTGCCTGGGGGGGACCCCCGGGGGAGACCCAGTACTTC | CAWGGPPGETQYF | TRBJ2-5 | NA | NA | TRBV30
TGTGCCAGCAGCCCTCTAGGGGGGCTAATCTACGAGCAGTACTTC | CASSPLGGLIYEQYF | TRBJ2-7 | NA | NA | TRBV13
TGTGCCAGTAGTATAGGGGTTTACTCCTACGAGCAGTACTTC | CASSIGVYSYEQYF | TRBJ2-7 | NA | NA | TRBV19
TGTGCCAGCCCCGATACCAGGGGCACTTATGGCTACACCTTC | CASPDTRGTYGYTF | TRBJ1-2 | NA | NA | TRBV6-4
TGTGCCAGCAGCTTGGGACTAGCGGGGAGTGAGCAGTACTTC | CASSLGLAGSEQYF | TRBJ2-7 | NA | TRBD2 | TRBV7-2
TGCGCCAGCAGCCTCCAAGGACAGGGCGTCTACGAGCAGTACTTC | CASSLQGQGVYEQYF | TRBJ2-7 | NA | TRBD1 | TRBV4-1
TGCGCCAGCAGCTTGGCGGGGGCGGTAAACAACTCCTACGAGCAGTACTTC | CASSLAGAVNNSYEQYF | TRBJ2-7 | NA | NA | TRBV5-1
TGCGCCAGCGGGGGGTTAAGGAGCCCCGTCACCGGGGAGCTGTTTTTT | CASGGLRSPVTGELFF | TRBJ2-2 | NA | NA | TRBV5-1
TGTGCCAGCAGCACTGGACCGCCAGCTAACTATGGCTACACCTTC | CASSTGPPANYGYTF | TRBJ1-2 | NA | NA | TRBV7-9
TGTGCCAGTAGTGACCCGGGACAGACACACTACGAGCAGTACTTC | CASSDPGQTHYEQYF | TRBJ2-7 | NA | TRBD1 | TRBV19
TGTGCCAGCAGTAGACAGGCCTCCTACGAGCAGTACTTC | CASSRQASYEQYF | TRBJ2-7 | NA | NA | TRBV12-3/TRBV12-4
TGCGCCAGCAGCCACCTAGCGGGGACAGCTACCGGGGAGCTGTTTTTT | CASSHLAGTATGELFF | TRBJ2-2 | NA | TRBD2 | TRBV4-3
TGTGCCAGCAGCCAAGATCGTCGGGAGGAGCAGTACTTC | CASSQDRREEQYF | TRBJ2-7 | NA | NA | TRBV3-1/TRBV3-2
TGTGCCAGCAGCGCCACTCCGGGGGGCTACGAGCAGTACTTC | CASSATPGGYEQYF | TRBJ2-7 | NA | TRBD2 | TRBV7-2
TGTGCCAGCAGTTTTAGCCCCTACAATGAGCAGTTCTTC | CASSFSPYNEQFF | TRBJ2-1 | NA | NA | TRBV28
TGTGCCACCAGTAAACCCAGAGAGGTCGCTGAAGCTTTCTTT | CATSKPREVAEAFF | TRBJ1-1 | NA | NA | TRBV15
TGTGCCAGCAGCGCAGGGGTGTACGAGCAGTACTTC | CASSAGVYEQYF | TRBJ2-7 | NA | NA | TRBV28
TGTGCCAGCAGAGGCACAGGCACTAGCTCCTATAATTCACCCCTCCACTTT | CASRGTGTSSYNSPLHF | TRBJ1-6 | NA | NA | TRBV7-9
TGTGCCAGCAGTCAGCTGAAGGGACTAGCTTCGGGCGGGGAGCTGTTTTTT | CASSQLKGLASGGELFF | TRBJ2-2 | NA | TRBD2 | TRBV25-1